This TCR beta chain was found in a study of cytomegalovirus exposure and HLA in healthy donors. PCR employed 60 Vbeta and 13 Jbeta primers. Generated by immunoSEQ multiplex PCR, the TCRdb table keeps only in-frame clones and is missing some. The sample gives 100,000 to 150,000 clones, around 73% of which show up once; 1.3% to 1.5% is in the top ten. With 1 base removed from V and 4 bases from J, the gap between germline ends came to 10 bases. Germline V gives CDR1 MNHNS, CDR2 SASEGT. The CDR3 is 14 residues long. V is TRBV6-1 and J is TRBJ2-5; no clear D gene. This clonotype originated in a female donor in good health and CMV-seronegative. The material sequenced was PBMCs. The CDR3 sequence is CASSEVADPETQYF. CDR3 nucleotide sequence: TGTGCCAGCAGTGAAGTGGCTGATCCAGAGACCCAGTACTTC.